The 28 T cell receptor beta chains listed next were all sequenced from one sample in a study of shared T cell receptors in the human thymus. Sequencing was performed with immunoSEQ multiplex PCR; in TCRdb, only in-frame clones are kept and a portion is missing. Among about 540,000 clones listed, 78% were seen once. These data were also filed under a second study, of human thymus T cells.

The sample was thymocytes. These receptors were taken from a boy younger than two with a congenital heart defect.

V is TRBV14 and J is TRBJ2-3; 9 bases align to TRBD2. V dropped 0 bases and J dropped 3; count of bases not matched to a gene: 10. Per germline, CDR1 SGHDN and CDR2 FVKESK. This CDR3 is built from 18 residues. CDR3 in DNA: TGTGCCAGCAGCCAAGATGGGCGAGCGGGAGGCCAAACAGATACGCAGTATTTT. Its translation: CASSQDGRAGGQTDTQYF.

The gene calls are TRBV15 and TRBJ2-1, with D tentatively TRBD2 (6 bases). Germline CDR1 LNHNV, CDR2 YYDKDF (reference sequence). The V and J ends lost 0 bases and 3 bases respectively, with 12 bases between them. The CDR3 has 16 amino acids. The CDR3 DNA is TGTGCCACCAGCAGAGATCGGGAGTGGATCTACAATGAGCAGTTCTTC. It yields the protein CATSRDREWIYNEQFF.

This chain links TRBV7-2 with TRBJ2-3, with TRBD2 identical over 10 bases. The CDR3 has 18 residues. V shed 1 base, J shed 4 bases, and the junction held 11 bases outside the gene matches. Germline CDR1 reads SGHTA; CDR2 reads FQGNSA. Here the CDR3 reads CASSLDRTSGAPPDTQYF. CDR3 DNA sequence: TGTGCCAGCAGCTTAGACCGGACTAGCGGAGCGCCTCCAGATACGCAGTATTTT.

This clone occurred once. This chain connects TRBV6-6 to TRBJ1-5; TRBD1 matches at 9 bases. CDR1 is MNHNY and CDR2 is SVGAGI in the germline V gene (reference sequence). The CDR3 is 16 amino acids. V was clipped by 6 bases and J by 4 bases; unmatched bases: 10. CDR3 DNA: TGTGCCAGCAGGGATTACAGGGGGCGGGAGAATCAGCCCCAGCATTTT. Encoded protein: CASRDYRGRENQPQHF.

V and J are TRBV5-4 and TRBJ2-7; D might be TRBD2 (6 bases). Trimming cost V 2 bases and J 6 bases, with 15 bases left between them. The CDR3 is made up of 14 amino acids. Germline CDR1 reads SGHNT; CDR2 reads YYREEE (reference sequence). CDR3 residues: CASSLASGRSEQYF. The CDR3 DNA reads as TGTGCCAGCAGCTTAGCGAGCGGGCGATCCGAGCAGTACTTC.

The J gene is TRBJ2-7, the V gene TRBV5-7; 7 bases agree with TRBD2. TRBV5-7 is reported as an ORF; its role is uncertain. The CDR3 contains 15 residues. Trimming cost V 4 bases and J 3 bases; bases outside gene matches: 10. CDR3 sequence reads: CASSPGREYVYEQYF. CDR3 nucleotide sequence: TGTGCCAGCAGCCCCGGGCGGGAGTACGTCTACGAGCAGTACTTC.

The CDR3 coding sequence is TGCGCCAGCAGCCAATCGACAACCAGCAAGCTTCAGCCCCAGCATTTT. This sequence encodes CASSQSTTSKLQPQHF. V is TRBV4-1 and J is TRBJ1-5; D remains ambiguous. Germline V CDR1 and CDR2: MGHRA, YSYEKL. The germline V and J ends were trimmed by 2 bases and 6 bases, with 17 bases remaining between them. CDR3 length: 16 residues.

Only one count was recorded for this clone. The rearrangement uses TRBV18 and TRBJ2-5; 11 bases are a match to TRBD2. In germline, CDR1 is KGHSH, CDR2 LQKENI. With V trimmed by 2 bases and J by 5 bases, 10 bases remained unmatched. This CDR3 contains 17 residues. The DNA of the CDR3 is TGTGCCAGCTCACCATTAACTAGCGGGAGTAGTTCGGAGACCCAGTACTTC. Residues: CASSPLTSGSSSETQYF. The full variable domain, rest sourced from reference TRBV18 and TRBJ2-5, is NAGVMQNPRHLVRRRGQEARLRCSPMKGHSHVYWYRQLPEEGLKFMVYLQKENIIDESGMPKERFSAEFPKEGPSILRIQQVVRGDSAAYFCASSPLTSGSSSETQYFGPGTRLLVL.

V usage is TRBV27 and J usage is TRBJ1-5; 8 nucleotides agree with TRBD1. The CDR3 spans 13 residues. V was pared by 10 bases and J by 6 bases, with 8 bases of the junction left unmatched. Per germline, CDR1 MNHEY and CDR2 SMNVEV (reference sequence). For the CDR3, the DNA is TGTGCCACCCCACGACAGGGGCGTCAGCCCCAGCATTTT. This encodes CATPRQGRQPQHF.

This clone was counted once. The chain's CDR3 is CASSQAPPGVAGEETQYF. CDR3 nucleotides: TGCGCCAGCAGCCAAGCCCCGCCGGGGGTAGCGGGAGAGGAGACCCAGTACTTC. The chain has TRBV4-3 and TRBJ2-5; 9 bases map to TRBD2. The CDR3 is 18 amino acids. Germline V lookup: CDR1 LGHNA, CDR2 YSLEER. The ends lost 1 base at V and 5 bases at J; junction bases unmatched: 14.

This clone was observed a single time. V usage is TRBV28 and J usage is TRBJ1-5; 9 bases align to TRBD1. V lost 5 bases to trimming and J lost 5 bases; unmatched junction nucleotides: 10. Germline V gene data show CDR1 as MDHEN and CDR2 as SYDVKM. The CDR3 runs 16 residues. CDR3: CASSLPGTGYDQPQHF. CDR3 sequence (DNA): TGTGCCAGCAGTCTACCGGGGACAGGGTATGATCAGCCCCAGCATTTT. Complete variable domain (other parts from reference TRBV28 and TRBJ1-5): DVKVTQSSRYLVKRTGEKVFLECVQDMDHENMFWYRQDPGLGLRLIYFSYDVKMKEKGDIPEGYSVSREKKERFSLILESASTNQTSMYLCASSLPGTGYDQPQHFGDGTRLSIL.

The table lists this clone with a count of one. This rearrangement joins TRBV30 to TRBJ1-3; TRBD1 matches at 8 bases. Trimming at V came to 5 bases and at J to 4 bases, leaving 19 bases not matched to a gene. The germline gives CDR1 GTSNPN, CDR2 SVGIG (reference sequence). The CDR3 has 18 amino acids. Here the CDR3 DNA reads TGTGCCTGGGCAAGAACTCAATCGGACAGGGCGGGAGGAAACACCATATATTTT. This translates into CAWARTQSDRAGGNTIYF.

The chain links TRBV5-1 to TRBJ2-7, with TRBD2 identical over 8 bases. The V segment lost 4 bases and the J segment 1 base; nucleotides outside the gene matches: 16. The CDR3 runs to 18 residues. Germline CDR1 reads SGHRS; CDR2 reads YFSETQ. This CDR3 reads CASSRSSASGFRSYEQYF. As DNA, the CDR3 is TGCGCCAGCAGCCGGAGTTCGGCTAGCGGGTTTCGTTCCTACGAGCAGTACTTC.

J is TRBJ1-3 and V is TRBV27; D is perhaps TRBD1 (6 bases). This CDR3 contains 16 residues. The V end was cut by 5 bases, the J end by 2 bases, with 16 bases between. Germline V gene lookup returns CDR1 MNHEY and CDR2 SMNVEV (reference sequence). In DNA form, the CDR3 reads TGTGCCAGCAGTCCGAACAGGGACGGAGCTGGAAACACCATATATTTT. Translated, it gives CASSPNRDGAGNTIYF.

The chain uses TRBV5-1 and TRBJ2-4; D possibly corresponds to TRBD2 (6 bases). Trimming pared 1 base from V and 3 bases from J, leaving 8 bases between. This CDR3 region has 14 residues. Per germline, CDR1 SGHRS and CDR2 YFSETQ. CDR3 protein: CASSLIGGKNIQYF. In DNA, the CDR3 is TGCGCCAGCAGCTTGATCGGGGGCAAAAACATTCAGTACTTC.

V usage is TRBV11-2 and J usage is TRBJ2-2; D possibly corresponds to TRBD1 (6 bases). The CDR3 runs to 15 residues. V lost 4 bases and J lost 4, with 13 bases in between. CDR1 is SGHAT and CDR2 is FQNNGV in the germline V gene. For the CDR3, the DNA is TGTGCCAGCAGCTCAAGACAGGAACTCACCGGGGAGCTGTTTTTT. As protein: CASSSRQELTGELFF.

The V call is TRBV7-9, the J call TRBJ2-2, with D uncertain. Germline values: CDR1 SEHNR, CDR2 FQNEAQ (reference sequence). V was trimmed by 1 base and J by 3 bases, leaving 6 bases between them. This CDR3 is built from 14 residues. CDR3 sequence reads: CASSLVFDTGELFF. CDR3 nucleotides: TGTGCCAGCAGCTTAGTCTTCGACACCGGGGAGCTGTTTTTT. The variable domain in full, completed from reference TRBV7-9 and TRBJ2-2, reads DTGVSQNPRHKITKRGQNVTFRCDPISEHNRLYWYRQTLGQGPEFLTYFQNEAQLEKSRLLSDRFSAERPKGSFSTLEIQRTEQGDSAMYLCASSLVFDTGELFFGEGSRLTVL.

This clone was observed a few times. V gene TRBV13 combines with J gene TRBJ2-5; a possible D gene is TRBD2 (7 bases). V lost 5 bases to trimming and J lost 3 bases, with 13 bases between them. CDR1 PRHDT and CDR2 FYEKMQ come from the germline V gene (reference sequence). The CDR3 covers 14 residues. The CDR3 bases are TGTGCCAGCAGCAGGGGGAGGGGTAAAGAGACCCAGTACTTC. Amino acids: CASSRGRGKETQYF.

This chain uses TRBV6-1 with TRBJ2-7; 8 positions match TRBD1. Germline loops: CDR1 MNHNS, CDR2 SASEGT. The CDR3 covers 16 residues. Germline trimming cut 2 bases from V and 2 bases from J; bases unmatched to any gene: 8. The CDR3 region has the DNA TGTGCCAGCAGTGAAATCCGGCAGGGGGCCACCTACGAGCAGTACTTC. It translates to CASSEIRQGATYEQYF.

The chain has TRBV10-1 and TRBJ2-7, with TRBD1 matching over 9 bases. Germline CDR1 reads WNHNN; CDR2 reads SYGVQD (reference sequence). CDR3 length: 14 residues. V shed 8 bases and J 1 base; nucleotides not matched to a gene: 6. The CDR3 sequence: CASRTGEPSYEQYF. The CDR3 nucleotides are TGCGCCAGCCGGACAGGGGAACCATCCTACGAGCAGTACTTC.

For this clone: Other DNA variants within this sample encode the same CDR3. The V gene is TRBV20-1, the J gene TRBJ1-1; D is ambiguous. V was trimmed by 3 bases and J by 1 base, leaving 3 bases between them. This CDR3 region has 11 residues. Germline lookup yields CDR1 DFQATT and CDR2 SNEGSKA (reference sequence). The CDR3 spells CSARRNTEAFF. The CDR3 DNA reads TGCAGTGCTAGGAGGAACACTGAAGCTTTCTTT.

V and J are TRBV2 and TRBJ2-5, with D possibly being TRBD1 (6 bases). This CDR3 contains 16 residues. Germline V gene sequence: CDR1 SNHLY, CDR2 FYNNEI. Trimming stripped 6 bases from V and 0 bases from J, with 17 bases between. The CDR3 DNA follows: TGTGCCAGCAGAGCCTCTGGACAGATTAACCAAGAGACCCAGTACTTC. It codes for CASRASGQINQETQYF.

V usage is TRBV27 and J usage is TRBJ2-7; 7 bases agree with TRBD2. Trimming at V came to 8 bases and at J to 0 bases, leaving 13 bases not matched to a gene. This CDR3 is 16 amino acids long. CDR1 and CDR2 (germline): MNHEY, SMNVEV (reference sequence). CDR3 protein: CASGTDGAGDSYEQYF. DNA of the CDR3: TGTGCCAGCGGCACCGATGGCGCGGGGGACTCCTACGAGCAGTACTTC.

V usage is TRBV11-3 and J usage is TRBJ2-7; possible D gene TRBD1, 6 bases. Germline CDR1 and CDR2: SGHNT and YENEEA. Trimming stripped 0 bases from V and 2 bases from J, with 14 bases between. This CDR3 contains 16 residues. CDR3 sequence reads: CASSLDQDRTPYEQYF. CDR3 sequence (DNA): TGTGCCAGCAGCTTAGATCAAGACAGGACCCCCTACGAGCAGTACTTC. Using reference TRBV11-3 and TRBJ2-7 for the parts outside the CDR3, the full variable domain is EAGVVQSPRYKIIEKKQPVAFWCNPISGHNTLYWYLQNLGQGPELLIRYENEEAVDDSQLPKDRFSAERLKGVDSTLKIQPAELGDSAVYLCASSLDQDRTPYEQYFGPGTRLTVT.

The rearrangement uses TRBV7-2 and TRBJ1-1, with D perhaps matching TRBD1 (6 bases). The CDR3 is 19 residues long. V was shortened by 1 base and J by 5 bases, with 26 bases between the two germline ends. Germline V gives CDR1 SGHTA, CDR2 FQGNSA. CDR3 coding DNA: TGTGCCAGCAGCTTAGGGGGTTTACAGGGCTGGGTCAGTGAGACTGAAGCTTTCTTT. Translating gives CASSLGGLQGWVSETEAFF.

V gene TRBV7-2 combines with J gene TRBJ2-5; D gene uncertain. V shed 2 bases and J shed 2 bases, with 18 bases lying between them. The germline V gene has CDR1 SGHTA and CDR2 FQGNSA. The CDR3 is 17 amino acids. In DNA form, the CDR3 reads TGTGCCAGCAGCTTACCCGGGTCCGGAAGGCAACAAGAGACCCAGTACTTC. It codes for CASSLPGSGRQQETQYF. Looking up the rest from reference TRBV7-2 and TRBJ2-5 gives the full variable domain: GAGVSQSPSNKVTEKGKDVELRCDPISGHTALYWYRQSLGQGLEFLIYFQGNSAPDKSGLPSDRFSAERTGGSVSTLTIQRTQQEDSAVYLCASSLPGSGRQQETQYFGPGTRLLVL.

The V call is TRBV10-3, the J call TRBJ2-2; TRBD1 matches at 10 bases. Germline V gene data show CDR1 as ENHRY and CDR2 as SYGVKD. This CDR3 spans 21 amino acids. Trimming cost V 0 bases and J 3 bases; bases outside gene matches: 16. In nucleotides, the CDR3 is TGTGCCATCAGTGAGTCGAGACAGGGGGCGGCTAGCGGTTATCACACCGGGGAGCTGTTTTTT. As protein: CAISESRQGAASGYHTGELFF.

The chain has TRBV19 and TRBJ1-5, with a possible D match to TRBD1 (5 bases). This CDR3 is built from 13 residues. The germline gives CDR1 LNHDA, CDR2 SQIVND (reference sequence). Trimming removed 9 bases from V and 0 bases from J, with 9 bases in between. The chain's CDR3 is CASQDTSNQPQHF. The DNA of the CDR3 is TGTGCCAGCCAGGACACTAGCAATCAGCCCCAGCATTTT.